This entry is about one T cell receptor (beta chain). Authors' methods: Amplification of reference gene primers was used by the study to estimate nucleated cell counts. Only in-frame clones appear in the TCRdb table, and some are missing; sequencing was by immunoSEQ multiplex PCR. V, J and clone size derive from that table, while D and trimming were established from the DNA sequence. The table records about 170,000 clones, 85% to 90% of them present only once. The sample comes from a study of blood T cell repertoires in COVID-19. The source of this sequence is a man in his forties or fifties with active or convalescent COVID-19. Sequencing used peripheral blood.

The CDR3 region has the DNA TGTGCCAGCAGTGACCCCAAAAAACAGGGATCTTATGAAAAACTGTTTTTT. Protein product: CASSDPKKQGSYEKLFF. The chain carries TRBV25-1 and TRBJ1-4, with D possibly TRBD1 on 6 matching bases. Germline V CDR1 and CDR2: MGHDK, SYGVNS. Trimming removed 3 bases at V and 6 bases at J, with 20 bases between. The CDR3 consists of 17 residues.